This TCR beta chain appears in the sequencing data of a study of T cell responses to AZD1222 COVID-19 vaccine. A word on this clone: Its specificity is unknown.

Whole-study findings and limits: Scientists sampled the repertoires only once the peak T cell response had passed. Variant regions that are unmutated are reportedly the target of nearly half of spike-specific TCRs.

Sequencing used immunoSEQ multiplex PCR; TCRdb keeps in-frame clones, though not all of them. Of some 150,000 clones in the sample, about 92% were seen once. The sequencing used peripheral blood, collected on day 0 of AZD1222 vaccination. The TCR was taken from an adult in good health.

CDR3 DNA sequence: TGTGCCAGCAGCCTCTCTCCAGGGAACAATTCACCCCTCCACTTT. Translated: CASSLSPGNNSPLHF. The chain combines TRBV7-8 with TRBJ1-6; D is perhaps TRBD1 (5 bases). Germline V gives CDR1 SGHVS, CDR2 FQNEAQ. V was cut by 5 bases and J by 7 bases, with 15 bases left in between. CDR3 length equals 15 residues.